Listed below are T cell receptor beta chains from one sample, sequenced in a study of neurological immune-mediated disorders. TCRdb fed the 5' RACE reads into MiXCR, producing one record per CDR3 protein. The table lists approximately 86,000 distinct CDR3 sequences, roughly 2.6% of them singletons. What was sequenced was PBMCs. The receptor set was obtained from a young woman with multiple sclerosis. The CDR3 runs from the conserved cysteine through the conserved F or W. A D gene is named only where the DNA matches it firmly. Clone size, where shown, is once, few, many, or a class for clones that have expanded.

size	V	length	J	D	DNA	CDR3
many	TRBV10-3	14	TRBJ2-5	NA	TGTGCCTCCTCGGGACCTTCACGGGAAGAGACCCAGTACTTC	CASSGPSREETQYF
many	TRBV20-1	15	TRBJ2-1	TRBD2	TGCAGTGCTAGAAACCTAGCGGGAGGGTTCAGTGAGCAGTTCTTC	CSARNLAGGFSEQFF
many	TRBV7-2	18	TRBJ2-6	NA	TGTGCCAGCAGCCGCGTCTGGGGGGCCGCCTCTGGGGCCAACGTCCTGACTTTC	CASSRVWGAASGANVLTF
many	TRBV7-2	14	TRBJ2-5	NA	TGTGCCAGCAGCTCTGGACTATTAAGACAGACCCAGTACTTC	CASSSGLLRQTQYF
many	TRBV20-1	11	TRBJ2-1	NA	TGCAGTGCTAGAGGCCCCGGCCAACAGTTCTTC	CSARGPGQQFF
many	TRBV6-6	16	TRBJ2-1	TRBD2	TGTGCCAGCAGTTACTCATGGACTAGTATGTCAAATGAGCAGTTCTTC	CASSYSWTSMSNEQFF
many	TRBV7-6	14	TRBJ2-2	NA	TGTGCCAGCGGGCCGGGAGTTAACACCGGGGAGCTGTTTTTT	CASGPGVNTGELFF
many	TRBV21-1	18	TRBJ1-4	NA	TGTGCCAGCACCCCTGGGTGGACAGGGCTTCCAACTAATGAAAAACTGTTTTTT	CASTPGWTGLPTNEKLFF
NA	TRBV24-1	13	TRBJ2-5	NA	TGTGCCACCAGTGACGGGGTCAGGAAGACCCAGTACTTC	CATSDGVRKTQYF
many	TRBV5-1	14	TRBJ2-3	NA	TGCGCCAGCAGCTTCGAAGGAGGCACAGATACGCAGTATTTT	CASSFEGGTDTQYF
many	TRBV7-6	12	TRBJ2-3	NA	TGTGCCAGCAGCCCCGGTAGAGATACGCAGTATTTT	CASSPGRDTQYF
many	TRBV7-2	15	TRBJ2-3	TRBD2	TGTGCCAGCAGAACGGGACTAGCTCGCTCAGATACGCAGTATTTT	CASRTGLARSDTQYF
many	TRBV6-5	11	TRBJ2-1	NA	TGTGCCAGCAGTTACGGCGATGAGCAGTTCTTC	CASSYGDEQFF
many	TRBV5-1	14	TRBJ2-1	TRBD2	TGCGCCAGCAGCCCTCGGGGGGACTACAATGAGCAGTTCTTC	CASSPRGDYNEQFF
many	TRBV20-1	15	TRBJ2-3	TRBD2	TGCAGTGCTCCCAAGACTAGCGGGATGACAGATACGCAGTATTTT	CSAPKTSGMTDTQYF
many	TRBV11-1	16	TRBJ2-1	TRBD2	TGTGCCAGCAGCCCGGGACTAGCGGGAGTCTACAATGAGCAGTTCTTC	CASSPGLAGVYNEQFF
many	TRBV20-1	14	TRBJ2-1	TRBD2	TGCAGTGCCAGACCCGGGAGGTCCTACAATGAGCAGTTCTTC	CSARPGRSYNEQFF
many	TRBV20-1	13	TRBJ1-2	TRBD1	TGCAGTGCCGGGGACAGCCCTAACTATGGCTACACCTTC	CSAGDSPNYGYTF
many	TRBV20-1	14	TRBJ2-1	NA	TGCAGTGCTAGAGGGATTGACAGATACAATGAGCAGTTCTTC	CSARGIDRYNEQFF
many	TRBV7-2	16	TRBJ2-7	NA	TGTGCCAGCAGCTCAGCCAGGGCTAGCGTGTCCTACGAGCAGTACTTC	CASSSARASVSYEQYF
many	TRBV7-2	15	TRBJ2-1	NA	TGTGCCAGCAGCTTCATCGCGAGCTCCTACAATGAGCAGTTCTTC	CASSFIASSYNEQFF
many	TRBV4-2	16	TRBJ2-7	NA	TGTGCCAGCAGCCAAGGTTCAGACAAGGGCTCCTACGAGCAGTACTTC	CASSQGSDKGSYEQYF
many	TRBV9	16	TRBJ1-4	TRBD1	TGTGCCAGCAGCCCTCCGGGACAGGGCTCGGATGAAAAACTGTTTTTT	CASSPPGQGSDEKLFF
many	TRBV27	16	TRBJ2-1	NA	TGTGCCAGCAGTAGGTACGGGGGCGGGTCGGACAATGAGCAGTTCTTC	CASSRYGGGSDNEQFF
many	TRBV20-1	16	TRBJ1-5	NA	TGCAGTGCTAAGCCCCGGGAGACTTATAGCAATCAGCCCCAGCATTTT	CSAKPRETYSNQPQHF
many	TRBV6-5	15	TRBJ2-7	TRBD2	TGTGCCAGCAGTTACTCGGCTAGCGGGGGCTACGAGCAGTACTTC	CASSYSASGGYEQYF
many	TRBV29-1	10	TRBJ2-7	NA	TGCAGCGTTCGAGCGAACGAGCAGTACTTC	CSVRANEQYF
many	TRBV7-8	17	TRBJ2-1	TRBD2	TGTGCCAGCAGCTTAGTGGACGGGACTAGCGGGATGAATGAGCAGTTCTTC	CASSLVDGTSGMNEQFF
NA	TRBV11-2	14	TRBJ2-7	NA	TGTGCCAGCAGCTTAGTATTGTCAGTCTACGAGCAGTACTTC	CASSLVLSVYEQYF
many	TRBV14	15	TRBJ2-1	NA	TGTGCCAGCAGCCAAGAGCGGGGCGTTTACAATGAGCAGTTCTTC	CASSQERGVYNEQFF
many	TRBV11-2	14	TRBJ1-1	TRBD1	TGTGCCAGCAGCACAAACACAGGGGGCGGTGAAGCTTTCTTT	CASSTNTGGGEAFF
many	TRBV24-1	15	TRBJ2-1	NA	TGTGCCACCAGTGGACGGGGACGCTCCTACAATGAGCAGTTCTTC	CATSGRGRSYNEQFF
many	TRBV29-1	13	TRBJ2-7	NA	TGCAGCGACCCGGGACGGACCCCTAAGTATCCGTACTTC	CSDPGRTPKYPYF
many	TRBV9	15	TRBJ1-1	NA	TGTGCCAGCAGCGTCAGGGCCAGGGGTGACACTGAAGCTTTCTTT	CASSVRARGDTEAFF
many	TRBV27	15	TRBJ2-7	NA	TGTGCCAGCACCCAATTGGCCGGAATGACCTACGAGCAGTACTTC	CASTQLAGMTYEQYF
many	TRBV5-5	14	TRBJ2-5	NA	TGTGCCAGCACCCCGTCGGGGGTCCAAGAGACCCAGTACTTC	CASTPSGVQETQYF
many	TRBV29-1	14	TRBJ2-6	NA	TGCAGCGTTGTTTTCTCCTCTGGGGCCAACGTCCTGACTTTC	CSVVFSSGANVLTF
many	TRBV7-7	14	TRBJ2-3	TRBD2	TGTGCTAGCAGCCCACTAGCGGGGTCAGATACGCAGTATTTT	CASSPLAGSDTQYF
many	TRBV20-1	14	TRBJ2-3	TRBD1	TGCAGTGCCTGGACAGGAGTTGCCACAGATACGCAGTATTTT	CSAWTGVATDTQYF
many	TRBV3-1	15	TRBJ2-1	TRBD2	TGTGCCAGCAGCCACCGGGAGGGCGGGGCTAATGAGCAGTTCTTC	CASSHREGGANEQFF
many	TRBV5-1	14	TRBJ2-5	TRBD1	TGCGCCAGCAGCTACGGGACAGCGCAAGAGACCCAGTACTTC	CASSYGTAQETQYF
NA	TRBV7-8	15	TRBJ1-1	NA	TGTGCCAGCAGCGTTTACAGGGAGAGGGACACTGAAGCTTTCTTT	CASSVYRERDTEAFF
many	TRBV7-9	16	TRBJ1-1	TRBD1	TGTGCCAGCAGCGGGGACAGGGTCGGAGGGTACACTGAAGCTTTCTTT	CASSGDRVGGYTEAFF
NA	TRBV5-1	14	TRBJ1-3	NA	TGCGCCAGCAGCTTCGGGGACGGAGGAAAAAACATATATTTT	CASSFGDGGKNIYF
many	TRBV12-3/TRBV12-4	16	TRBJ2-6	TRBD1	TGTGCCAGCAGCCGACAGGGGGCAAAAGGGGCCAACGTCCTGACTTTC	CASSRQGAKGANVLTF
many	TRBV29-1	12	TRBJ2-7	NA	TGCAGCGTCTCCTTAGGGCTATACGAGCAGTACTTC	CSVSLGLYEQYF
many	TRBV20-1	16	TRBJ2-7	TRBD2	TGCAGTGCTAGAGATTCGGCGGGAGGGCCCTCCCGCGAGCAGTACTTC	CSARDSAGGPSREQYF
many	TRBV24-1	14	TRBJ2-1	NA	TGTGCCACCAGTGATTCTGCGACCTACAATGAGCAGTTCTTC	CATSDSATYNEQFF
NA	TRBV10-2	14	TRBJ2-7	TRBD1	TGCGCCACCCAGGGGACAGGGGCAAGCTACGAGCAGTACTTC	CATQGTGASYEQYF
many	TRBV7-9	14	TRBJ2-1	NA	TGTGCCAGCAGCCTTGCGACAGCATACAATGAGCAGTTCTTC	CASSLATAYNEQFF
many	TRBV20-1	14	TRBJ2-7	TRBD2	TGCAGTGCTAGAGGGACTAGCGGTTCCTACGAGCAGTACTTC	CSARGTSGSYEQYF
many	TRBV7-6	13	TRBJ2-2	NA	TGTGCCAGCAGCTTAGCTGAGATCGGGGAGCTGTTTTTT	CASSLAEIGELFF
many	TRBV24-1	12	TRBJ2-2	NA	TGTGCCACCAGTGACTATACCGGGGAGCTGTTTTTT	CATSDYTGELFF
NA	TRBV14	14	TRBJ2-1	NA	TGTGCCAGCAGCGTGAGTACTCGACGGAATTCTCAGTTCTTC	CASSVSTRRNSQFF
many	TRBV12-3/TRBV12-4	18	TRBJ2-3	TRBD2	TGTGCCAGCACTTCCGGGACTAGCGGGAGGGCCTCTGGAGATACGCAGTATTTT	CASTSGTSGRASGDTQYF
many	TRBV5-1	15	TRBJ2-5	TRBD2	TGCGCCAGCAGCGTGGGGACTAGCGACAAAGAGACCCAGTACTTC	CASSVGTSDKETQYF
many	TRBV21-1	16	TRBJ2-7	NA	TGTGCCAGCAGCAAAATGGGGCGGAGGAGCTCCTACGAGCAGTACTTC	CASSKMGRRSSYEQYF
many	TRBV5-1	12	TRBJ1-1	TRBD1	TGCGCCAGCAGCCCTGGGGACAGGGGTGCTTTCTTT	CASSPGDRGAFF
many	TRBV12-3/TRBV12-4	15	TRBJ2-1	TRBD2	TGTGCCAGCAGTTGGGCGACTAGCGGGAGTAATGAGCAGTTCTTC	CASSWATSGSNEQFF
many	TRBV7-2	12	TRBJ2-7	TRBD1	TGTGCCAGCAGCCGACAGGGCCACGAGCAGTACTTC	CASSRQGHEQYF